The 19 T cell receptor beta chains presented below share a single source sample, sequenced in a study of T cell responses to AZD1222 COVID-19 vaccine. The method was immunoSEQ multiplex PCR; TCRdb's version includes in-frame clones alone and lacks a portion of them. The table lists 90,000 to 100,000 clones, around 84% of them singletons. Sequenced material: peripheral blood, taken 28 days after the second AZD1222 dose. These receptors all stem from an adult who received the AZD1222 COVID-19 vaccine.

The chain has TRBV5-1 and TRBJ2-5, with 7 nucleotides matching TRBD1. The CDR3 is made up of 15 amino acids. Trimming took 0 bases from V and 5 from J; bases not matched to a gene: 7. Germline V gene sequence: CDR1 SGHRS, CDR2 YFSETQ. The DNA of the CDR3 is TGCGCCAGCAGCTTGGGGAACAGGGGAGTGGAGACCCAGTACTTC. Amino acids: CASSLGNRGVETQYF.

This rearrangement joins TRBV6-2 or TRBV6-3 to TRBJ1-2; TRBD1 is a possible D gene (6 bases). Per the germline V gene, CDR1 is MNHEY and CDR2 is SVGEGT. CDR3 size: 14 residues. V dropped 7 bases and J dropped 5 bases, with 17 bases sitting between them. CDR3 DNA sequence: TGTGCCAGCACCCCAGGGGCGGGCATTTATGGCTACACCTTC. It translates to CASTPGAGIYGYTF.

V usage is TRBV27 and J usage is TRBJ1-2; TRBD1 matches 8 bases. The CDR3 is 14 amino acids. Germline-derived CDR1 and CDR2 are MNHEY and SMNVEV (reference sequence). V was clipped by 5 bases and J by 6 bases; unmatched bases: 8. This CDR3 reads CASSQRTGRDGYTF. The CDR3 DNA reads TGTGCCAGCAGTCAGAGGACAGGGCGCGATGGCTACACCTTC.

The gene calls are TRBV19 and TRBJ1-2; possibly TRBD1 for D (5 bases). The germline CDR1 and CDR2 sequences are LNHDA and SQIVND (reference sequence). V was cut by 5 bases and J by 0 bases, with 13 bases left in between. This CDR3 has 15 amino acids. In nucleotides, the CDR3 is TGTGCCAGTAGTCCCTCTGGGGGGGCTAACTATGGCTACACCTTC. This gives the protein CASSPSGGANYGYTF.

This clone was seen a few times. The chain links TRBV5-1 to TRBJ1-2; tentatively, D is TRBD1 (6 bases). Germline lookup yields CDR1 SGHRS and CDR2 YFSETQ. This CDR3 comprises 15 residues. Trimming cost V 4 bases and J 4 bases, with 17 bases left between them. Here the CDR3 reads CASSGSTGSLYGYTF. The CDR3, as DNA: TGCGCCAGCAGCGGATCCACAGGGTCGCTCTATGGCTACACCTTC.

The genes are TRBV7-9 and TRBJ2-3; perhaps TRBD1 as D (6 bases). CDR3 length equals 14 residues. Trimming took 4 bases from V and 6 from J, leaving 14 bases between them. CDR1 SEHNR and CDR2 FQNEAQ come from the germline V gene (reference sequence). For the CDR3, the DNA is TGTGCCAGCAGCTGGGACACCCGCGGGGATACGCAGTATTTT. It codes for CASSWDTRGDTQYF.

The chain joins TRBV7-8 to TRBJ1-1; 8 positions match TRBD1. The ends lost 7 bases at V and 1 base at J; junction bases unmatched: 5. The CDR3 sequence is 14 residues long. Germline values: CDR1 SGHVS, CDR2 FQNEAQ. The CDR3: CASTLDRGNTEAFF. The CDR3 DNA reads as TGTGCCAGCACTCTAGACAGGGGGAACACTGAAGCTTTCTTT.

This rearrangement joins TRBV25-1 to TRBJ1-1; maybe TRBD1 (6 bases). The CDR3 spans 14 residues. Germline assignment: CDR1 MGHDK and CDR2 SYGVNS. Deletions cut 7 bases from V and 3 bases from J, with 15 bases between. The CDR3 DNA is TGTGCCAGCACCCCCCGGGGGGCAGACACTGAAGCTTTCTTT. Amino acid sequence: CASTPRGADTEAFF.

The J gene is TRBJ1-2, the V gene TRBV6-2 or TRBV6-3, with 10 bases fitting TRBD1. CDR3 length: 14 residues. With V trimmed by 7 bases and J by 10 bases, 12 bases remained unmatched. Germline V gives CDR1 MNHEY, CDR2 SVGEGT. The CDR3, as DNA: TGTGCCAGCACCTACTCCGACAGGGGGCAGAACTACACCTTC. This translates into CASTYSDRGQNYTF.

The chain recombines TRBV29-1 with TRBJ1-2; 11 nucleotides align to TRBD1. From germline, CDR1 is SQVTM and CDR2 ANQGSEA. The CDR3 extends over 14 amino acids. The V segment lost 7 bases and the J segment 4 bases; nucleotides outside the gene matches: 8. Here the CDR3 DNA reads TGCAGCGACACGGGACAGGGGGATTCCTATGGCTACACCTTC. It translates to CSDTGQGDSYGYTF.

The genes are TRBV7-9 and TRBJ1-1, with a possible D match to TRBD1 (6 bases). V was trimmed by 5 bases and J by 7 bases, leaving 14 bases between them. The CDR3 is 13 residues long. Germline assignment: CDR1 SEHNR and CDR2 FQNEAQ (reference sequence). DNA of the CDR3: TGTGCCAGCAGCCTAGGGGAACAGGGTGAAGCTTTCTTT. This gives the protein CASSLGEQGEAFF.

The chain has TRBV7-9 and TRBJ1-1, with no clear D. The germline V gene has CDR1 SEHNR and CDR2 FQNEAQ (reference sequence). The CDR3 contains 15 residues. Trimming pared 0 bases from V and 2 bases from J, leaving 10 bases between. The CDR3 loop is CASSLAEGGNTEAFF. Written as DNA, the CDR3 is TGTGCCAGCAGCTTAGCGGAGGGTGGAAACACTGAAGCTTTCTTT.

The chain employs TRBV7-9 and TRBJ2-1, with D uncertain. The germline V gene encodes CDR1 SEHNR and CDR2 FQNEAQ (reference sequence). V was trimmed by 5 bases and J by 8 bases, leaving 7 bases between them. The CDR3 is 11 amino acids. The DNA of the CDR3 is TGTGCCAGCAGCGCCCTTTATGAGCAGTTCTTC. Its translation: CASSALYEQFF.

This chain links TRBV27 with TRBJ1-2, with D tentatively TRBD1 (6 bases). From germline, CDR1 is MNHEY and CDR2 SMNVEV (reference sequence). The CDR3 totals 14 residues. The V end was cut by 8 bases, the J end by 2 bases, with 15 bases between. Here the CDR3 reads CASGYRQENYGYTF. The DNA of the CDR3 is TGTGCCAGCGGCTATCGACAGGAAAACTATGGCTACACCTTC.

The chain links TRBV5-4 to TRBJ1-4, with TRBD1 matching 9 bases. Trimming took 0 bases from V and 4 from J; bases not matched to a gene: 4. The CDR3 is 16 amino acids. CDR1 SGHNT and CDR2 YYREEE come from the germline V gene (reference sequence). CDR3 amino acids: CASSLVAGQGNEKLFF. CDR3 nucleotide sequence: TGTGCCAGCAGCTTGGTGGCGGGACAGGGTAATGAAAAACTGTTTTTT.

The chain uses TRBV27 and TRBJ1-1; tentatively, D is TRBD1 (5 bases). The CDR3 runs 15 residues. V shed 1 base and J shed 0 bases, with 9 bases lying between them. The germline V gene encodes CDR1 MNHEY and CDR2 SMNVEV (reference sequence). The CDR3 coding sequence is TGTGCCAGCAGTTTATACCCAGGGATGAACACTGAAGCTTTCTTT. It encodes CASSLYPGMNTEAFF.

This chain connects TRBV6-5 to TRBJ1-1; D gene unclear. This CDR3 has 13 amino acids. Germline CDR1 is MNHEY and CDR2 is SVGAGI. V lost 8 bases, J lost 7 bases, and 17 bases lay in between. CDR3 protein: CASFRYSDFEAFF. DNA of the CDR3: TGTGCCAGCTTTAGGTACAGCGACTTTGAAGCTTTCTTT.

V is TRBV18 and J is TRBJ2-7; a possible D gene is TRBD1 (5 bases). Trimming left V 3 bases short and J 3 bases short, with 9 bases between. The length of the CDR3 is 13 residues. Germline V gene sequence: CDR1 KGHSH, CDR2 LQKENI. The CDR3 DNA is TGTGCCAGCTCACCTACAGGTGGCTACGAGCAGTACTTC. It specifies CASSPTGGYEQYF.

The V and J genes are TRBV29-1 and TRBJ1-1; tentative D call: TRBD1 (5 bases). Germline assignment: CDR1 SQVTM and CDR2 ANQGSEA. V lost 7 bases and J lost 1, with 16 bases in between. The length of the CDR3 is 14 residues. The CDR3 DNA is TGCAGCGCCTCGGGCGGGGGGTGGAACACTGAAGCTTTCTTT. Protein sequence: CSASGGGWNTEAFF.